The TCR beta chain under discussion was sequenced for a study of Ad26.COV2.S vaccination and SARS-CoV-2 variants. Turning to the study itself: Intramuscularly, Ad26.COV2.S was given either once or twice, 56 days apart.

Whole-study results and caveats: While placebo recipients had lower spike-specific TCR breadth, vaccine recipients had more.

Treatment in this sample: about 20 received Ad26.COV2.S at low or high dose, single or two shots; 5 received placebo; per-sample allocation not given. Specimen acquisition occurred on day 63 following the initial vaccine or placebo injection. Its platform was an Ad26 vector, and its expressed antigen was Wuhan-strain SARS-CoV-2 spike. Assay used: immunoSEQ multiplex PCR; TCRdb lists only in-frame clones, some missing. The table includes approximately 480,000 clones, about 83% detected once. With respect to this clone: The antigen is not known.

The sequence came from a person aged 18-60 years who received the Ad26.COV2.S COVID-19 vaccine or a placebo. Specimen: peripheral blood, collected in a trial of Ad26.COV2.S vaccine versus placebo.

Here the CDR3 DNA reads TGTGCCAGCAGCCCTAGTCTTTCGCGTAACGGGGAAAAACTGTTTTTT. It encodes CASSPSLSRNGEKLFF. The chain links TRBV7-2 to TRBJ1-4; D unclear. V was cut by 5 bases and J by 8 bases, with 21 bases left in between. CDR3 length equals 16 residues. CDR1 and CDR2 (germline): SGHTA, FQGNSA.